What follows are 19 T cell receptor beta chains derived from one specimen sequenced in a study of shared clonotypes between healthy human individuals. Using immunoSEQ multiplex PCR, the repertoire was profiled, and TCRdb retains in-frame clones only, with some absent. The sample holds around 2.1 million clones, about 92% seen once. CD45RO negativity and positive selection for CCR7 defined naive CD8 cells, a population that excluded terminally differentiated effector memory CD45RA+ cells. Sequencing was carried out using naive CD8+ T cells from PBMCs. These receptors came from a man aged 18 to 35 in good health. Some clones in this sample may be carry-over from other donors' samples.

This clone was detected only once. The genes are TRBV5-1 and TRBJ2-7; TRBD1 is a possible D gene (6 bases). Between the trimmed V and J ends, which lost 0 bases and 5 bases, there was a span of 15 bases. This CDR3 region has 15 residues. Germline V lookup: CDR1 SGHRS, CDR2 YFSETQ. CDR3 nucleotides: TGCGCCAGCAGCTTGGCCGGCAGGGGTGGCGACGAGCAGTACTTC. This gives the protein CASSLAGRGGDEQYF.

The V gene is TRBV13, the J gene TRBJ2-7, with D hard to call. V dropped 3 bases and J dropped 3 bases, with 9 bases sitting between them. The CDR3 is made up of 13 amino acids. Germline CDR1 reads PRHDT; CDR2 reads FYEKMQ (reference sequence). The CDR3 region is CASSLRGDYEQYF. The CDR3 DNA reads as TGTGCCAGCAGCTTGCGAGGTGACTACGAGCAGTACTTC.

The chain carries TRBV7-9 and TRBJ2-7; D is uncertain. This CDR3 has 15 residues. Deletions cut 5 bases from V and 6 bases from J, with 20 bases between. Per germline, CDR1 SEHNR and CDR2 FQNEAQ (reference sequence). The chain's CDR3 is CASSNTRSQGAEQYF. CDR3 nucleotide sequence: TGTGCCAGCAGCAATACTCGGAGTCAAGGCGCCGAGCAGTACTTC.

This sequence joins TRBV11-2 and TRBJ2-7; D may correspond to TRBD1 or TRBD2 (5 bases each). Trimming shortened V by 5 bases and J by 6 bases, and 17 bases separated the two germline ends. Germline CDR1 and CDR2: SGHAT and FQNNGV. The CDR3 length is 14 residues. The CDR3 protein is CASSTRPNGGEQYF. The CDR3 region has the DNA TGTGCCAGCAGCACAAGACCCAATGGGGGCGAGCAGTACTTC. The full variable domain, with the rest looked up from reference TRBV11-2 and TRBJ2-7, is EAGVAQSPRYKIIEKRQSVAFWCNPISGHATLYWYQQILGQGPKLLIQFQNNGVVDDSQLPKDRFSAERLKGVDSTLKIQPAKLEDSAVYLCASSTRPNGGEQYFGPGTRLTVT.

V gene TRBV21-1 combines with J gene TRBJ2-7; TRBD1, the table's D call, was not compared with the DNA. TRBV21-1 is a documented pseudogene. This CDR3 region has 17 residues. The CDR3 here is CASSKALPGRRHYEQYF. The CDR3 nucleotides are TGTGCCAGCAGCAAAGCTTTACCAGGCCGCCGCCACTACGAGCAGTACTTC.

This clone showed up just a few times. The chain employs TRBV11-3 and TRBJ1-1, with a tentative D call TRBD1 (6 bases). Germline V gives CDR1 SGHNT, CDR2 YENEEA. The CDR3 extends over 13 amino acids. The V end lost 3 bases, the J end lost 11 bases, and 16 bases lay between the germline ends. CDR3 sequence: CASSLGTGKEAFF. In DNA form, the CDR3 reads TGTGCCAGCAGCTTGGGTACAGGGAAGGAGGCTTTCTTT.

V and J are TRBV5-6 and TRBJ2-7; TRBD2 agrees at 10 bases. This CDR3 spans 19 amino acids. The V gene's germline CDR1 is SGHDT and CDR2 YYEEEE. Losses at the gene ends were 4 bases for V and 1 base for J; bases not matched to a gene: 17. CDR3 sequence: CASSPLGASGSPVSYEQYF. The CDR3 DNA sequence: TGTGCCAGCAGCCCCTTGGGAGCTAGCGGGAGCCCTGTATCCTACGAGCAGTACTTC.

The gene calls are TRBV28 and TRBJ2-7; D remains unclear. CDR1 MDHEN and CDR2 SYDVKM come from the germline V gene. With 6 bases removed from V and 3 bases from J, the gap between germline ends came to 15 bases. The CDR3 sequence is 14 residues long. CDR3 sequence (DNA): TGTGCCAGCAGCGCCACCGGCGGCCGCTACGAGCAGTACTTC. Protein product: CASSATGGRYEQYF. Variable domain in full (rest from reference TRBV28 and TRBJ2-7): DVKVTQSSRYLVKRTGEKVFLECVQDMDHENMFWYRQDPGLGLRLIYFSYDVKMKEKGDIPEGYSVSREKKERFSLILESASTNQTSMYLCASSATGGRYEQYFGPGTRLTVT.

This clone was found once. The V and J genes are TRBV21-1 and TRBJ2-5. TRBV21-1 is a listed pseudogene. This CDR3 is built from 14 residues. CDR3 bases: TGTGCCAAACCTCCGGGGACGGCAAAAGAGACCCAGTACTTC. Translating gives CAKPPGTAKETQYF.

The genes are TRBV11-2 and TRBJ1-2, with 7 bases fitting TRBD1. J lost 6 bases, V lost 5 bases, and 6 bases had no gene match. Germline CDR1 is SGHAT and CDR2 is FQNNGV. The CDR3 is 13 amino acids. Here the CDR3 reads CASSPGQPDGYTF. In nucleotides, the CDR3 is TGTGCCAGCAGCCCGGGACAGCCTGATGGCTACACCTTC.

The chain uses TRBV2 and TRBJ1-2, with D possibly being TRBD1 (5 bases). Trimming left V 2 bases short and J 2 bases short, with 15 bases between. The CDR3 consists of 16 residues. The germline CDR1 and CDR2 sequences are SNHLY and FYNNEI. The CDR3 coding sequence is TGTGCCAGCAGTGAACGGGGTGGCGGGGCCAACTATGGCTACACCTTC. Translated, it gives CASSERGGGANYGYTF.

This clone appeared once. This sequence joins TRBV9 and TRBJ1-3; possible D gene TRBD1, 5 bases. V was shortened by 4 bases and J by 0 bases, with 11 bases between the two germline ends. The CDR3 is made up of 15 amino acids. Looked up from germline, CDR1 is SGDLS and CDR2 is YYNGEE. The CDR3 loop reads CASSPQQVSGNTIYF. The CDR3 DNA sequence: TGTGCCAGCAGCCCCCAACAGGTCTCTGGAAACACCATATATTTT. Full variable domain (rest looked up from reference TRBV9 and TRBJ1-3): DSGVTQTPKHLITATGQRVTLRCSPRSGDLSVYWYQQSLDQGLQFLIQYYNGEERAKGNILERFSAQQFPDLHSELNLSSLELGDSALYFCASSPQQVSGNTIYFGEGSWLTVV.

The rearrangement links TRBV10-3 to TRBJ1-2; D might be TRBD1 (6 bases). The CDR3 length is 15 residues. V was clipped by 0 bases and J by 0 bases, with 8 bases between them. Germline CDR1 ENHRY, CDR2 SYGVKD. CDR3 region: CAISESWGPNYGYTF. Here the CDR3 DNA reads TGTGCCATCAGTGAGTCCTGGGGGCCTAACTATGGCTACACCTTC.

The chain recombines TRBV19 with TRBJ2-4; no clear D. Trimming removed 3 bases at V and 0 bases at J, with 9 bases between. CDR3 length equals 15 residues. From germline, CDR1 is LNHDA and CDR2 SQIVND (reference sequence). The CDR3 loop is CASSITSLAKNIQYF. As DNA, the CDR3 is TGTGCCAGTAGTATCACGTCCCTAGCCAAAAACATTCAGTACTTC.

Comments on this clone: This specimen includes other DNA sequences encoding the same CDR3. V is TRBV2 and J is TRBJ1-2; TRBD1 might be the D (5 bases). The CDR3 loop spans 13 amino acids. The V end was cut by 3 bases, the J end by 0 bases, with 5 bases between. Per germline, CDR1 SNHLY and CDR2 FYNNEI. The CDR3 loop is CASSEGANYGYTF. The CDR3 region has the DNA TGTGCCAGCAGTGAGGGGGCTAACTATGGCTACACCTTC.

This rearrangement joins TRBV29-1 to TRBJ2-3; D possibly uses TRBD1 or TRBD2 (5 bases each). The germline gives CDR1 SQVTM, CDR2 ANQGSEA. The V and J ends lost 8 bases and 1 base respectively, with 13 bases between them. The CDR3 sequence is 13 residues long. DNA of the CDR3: TGCAGCCATACGGGGCTCCGCACAGATACGCAGTATTTT. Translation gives CSHTGLRTDTQYF.

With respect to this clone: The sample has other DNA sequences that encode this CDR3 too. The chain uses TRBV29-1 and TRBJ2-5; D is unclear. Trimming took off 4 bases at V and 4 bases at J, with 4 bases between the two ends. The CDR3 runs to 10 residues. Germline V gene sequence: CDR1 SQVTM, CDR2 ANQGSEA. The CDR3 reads CSVVGETQYF. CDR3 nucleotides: TGCAGCGTTGTGGGAGAGACCCAGTACTTC.

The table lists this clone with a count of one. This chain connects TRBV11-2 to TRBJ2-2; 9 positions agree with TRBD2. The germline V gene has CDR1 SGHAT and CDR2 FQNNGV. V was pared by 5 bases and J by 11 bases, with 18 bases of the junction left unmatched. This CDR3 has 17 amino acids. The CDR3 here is CASSIIGLAGPSGELFF. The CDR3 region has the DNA TGTGCCAGCAGCATTATAGGTCTAGCGGGACCCTCTGGAGAGCTGTTTTTT.

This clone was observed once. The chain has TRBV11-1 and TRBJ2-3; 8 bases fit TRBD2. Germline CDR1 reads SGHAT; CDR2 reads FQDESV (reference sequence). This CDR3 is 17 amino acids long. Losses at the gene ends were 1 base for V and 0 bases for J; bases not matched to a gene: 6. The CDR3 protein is CASSLELAVVSTDTQYF. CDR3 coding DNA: TGTGCCAGCAGCTTAGAACTAGCGGTAGTTAGCACAGATACGCAGTATTTT.